This T cell receptor (beta chain) is from a study of blood T cell repertoires in COVID-19. Study-level background: In each case, the material was cDNA or gDNA derived from T cells, B-cell-depleted T cells, or PBMCs.

Trimming cost V 1 base and J 0 bases, with 16 bases left between them. Germline-derived CDR1 and CDR2 are SGDLS and YYNGEE. CDR3 length: 17 amino acids. Here immunoSEQ multiplex PCR was the method, and the copy in TCRdb shows in-frame clones only, minus some. The sample contains over 300,000 clones, 70% to 90% of which appear only once. The sequence came from a man between 18 and 29 years old who had recovered from COVID-19. This chain links TRBV9 with TRBJ1-1; D is undetermined. Input material: peripheral blood. Written as DNA, the CDR3 is TGTGCCAGCAGCGTAAACGAGGTTCATGGCTTGAACACTGAAGCTTTCTTT. It specifies CASSVNEVHGLNTEAFF.